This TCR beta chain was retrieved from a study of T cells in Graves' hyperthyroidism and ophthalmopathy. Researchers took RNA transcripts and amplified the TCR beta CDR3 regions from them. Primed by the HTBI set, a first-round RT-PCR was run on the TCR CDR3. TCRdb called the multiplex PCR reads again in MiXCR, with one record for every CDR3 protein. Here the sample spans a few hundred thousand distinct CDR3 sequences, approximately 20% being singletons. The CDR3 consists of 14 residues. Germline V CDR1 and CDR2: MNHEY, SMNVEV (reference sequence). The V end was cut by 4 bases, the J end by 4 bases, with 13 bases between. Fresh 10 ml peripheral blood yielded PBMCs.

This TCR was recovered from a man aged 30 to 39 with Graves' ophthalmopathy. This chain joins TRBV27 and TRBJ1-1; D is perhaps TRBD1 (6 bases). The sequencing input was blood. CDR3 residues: CASSSPGVGTEAFF. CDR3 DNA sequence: TGTGCCAGCAGTTCCCCAGGGGTGGGCACTGAAGCTTTCTTT.